Sequencing of this TCR beta chain was carried out in a study of CD8+ T cells in alopecia areata. Study results and limitations: Tofacitinib significantly reduced both scalp clonality and expanded CD8+ clones among the top 100. Many expanded lesional clones remained in scalp and blood on tofacitinib.

Extraction and reverse transcription of RNA yielded cDNA as the sequencing template. Data came from immunoSEQ multiplex PCR; TCRdb stores just in-frame clones and leaves some out. The sample consists of roughly 250,000 clones, over 45% of them appearing once. The treatment here: oral pan-JAK inhibitor, 5-10 mg twice daily. As concerns this clone: Its antigen is unidentified.

Germline V gene lookup returns CDR1 SQVTM and CDR2 ANQGSEA. CDR3 length: 10 amino acids. V gave up 3 bases and J gave up 15 bases, with 12 bases separating them. The specimen comprised CD4+ T cells sorted from blood, sampled at approximately week 52, from a patient treated with tofacitinib. This TCR was sampled from a human donor with alopecia areata. V gene TRBV29-1 combines with J gene TRBJ2-1; D may be TRBD2 (5 bases). The DNA of the CDR3 is TGCAGCGTTGACGGGGTGGTGTGGTTCTTC. The encoded protein is CSVDGVVWFF.